This entry describes one TCR beta chain. Its matching antigen is unknown. This entry comes from a study of T-cell reconstitution after alpha-beta-depleted transplantation in children. This CDR3 has 17 amino acids. Losses at the gene ends were 7 bases for V and 3 bases for J; bases not matched to a gene: 13. CDR1 is SGDLS, CDR2 YYNGEE, per germline. Whole-study findings and limits: T-cell counts and diversity at one year post-transplant came mainly from newly produced T cells. Expanded graft clones, several hundred of them, were reportedly the source of alpha-beta T cells about two months after transplant. From surviving recipient T cells and thymic progenitors came the high day-60 TCRbeta diversity observed in some patients.

Using unique molecular identifiers, the investigators prepared the TCRbeta library. MiXCR, run by TCRdb on the PCR reads, gives a single entry per CDR3 protein. This sample yields about 980,000 distinct CDR3 sequences, of which 25% to 35% are seen a single time; under 30% belongs to the top ten. The rearrangement links TRBV9 to TRBJ2-2; 9 nucleotides line up with TRBD1. The source material was PBMCs, mostly from graft donor cells, sampled 360 days after TCRalphabeta/CD19-depleted stem cell transplant. The sequence was obtained from a boy in the first two years of life who had a stem cell transplant for SCID, so the T cells may come from the graft donor. The CDR3 here is CASGDPGQGSDTGELFF. Written as DNA, the CDR3 is TGTGCCAGCGGCGATCCGGGACAGGGATCGGACACCGGGGAGCTGTTTTTT.